This entry concerns a single T cell receptor (beta chain). This clonotype was picked up a small number of times. No antigen is known for it. The junction departs from the called germline gene at one end, perhaps through a read error. This entry belongs to a study of glioma-infiltrating T cells (dated by TCRdb to 2016 to 2017). Regarding the complete study: TCR alpha- and beta-chain repertoires were sequenced from glioma tissue, non-neoplastic brain tissue and matched peripheral blood mononuclear cells. To gauge divergence between tissue and blood T-cell populations, every tissue-infiltrating repertoire was compared against the peripheral blood repertoire from the same patient. Three low-grade glioma patients, roughly eight primary glioblastoma patients, and three non-glioma patients who contributed non-neoplastic brain tissue made up the paired cohort. The research as a whole found: In non-neoplastic patients, VJ-independent divergence between tissue and blood fell below expectation, whereas in all gliomas, and especially in low-grade gliomas, the divergence rose above expectation. Only a very small number of CDR3 sequences turned up in both tissue and blood, a result put down to high CDR3 diversity combined with limited sampling. The group comparisons were based on small numbers of patients: three non-neoplastic, three low-grade glioma and roughly eight glioblastoma patients.

TCR alpha and beta CDR3 regions were amplified with the iRepertoire nested amplicon-rescue multiplex PCR (arm-PCR) platform from RNA. For one-step reverse transcription and amplification, about 100-450 ng of tissue mRNA or PBMC total RNA was used as input. Following bead purification, Illumina adapters were added through a secondary multiplex PCR, and the libraries were then gel-purified between 200 and 400 bp. The libraries contained internal 6-nucleotide barcodes that were used for demultiplexing. Sequencing of libraries was performed on an Illumina MiSeq with 2x220 or 2x250 nucleotide paired-end reads. Per the authors' processing: FLASH 1.2.11 was used to merge paired reads, and BWA-MEM then aligned the reads to the GRCh37 human genome before TRA and TRB reads were extracted. An IMGT-derived reference of cassette sequences and CDR3 motifs, with pseudogenes included, was used for V and J assignment. Reads were translated in three frames, and productive CDR3s were defined by a C…FGXG motif without stop codons. Clonotypes were defined as unique combinations of V-J cassette pair and CDR3 amino acid sequence. Hamming distance filtering was applied to reads, with thresholds set by the sequence error rate of each sample in mapped regions. TCRdb reanalyzed the raw reads on its own, using fastp at Q25 for trimming and MiXCR for clone calling, and kept in-frame beta chains. When rows share a CDR3 protein, they turn into one entry using the most common DNA and genes. The V and J calls come from TCRdb's annotation, not from the publication. Recorded for this sample are approximately 120,000 distinct CDR3 sequences; roughly 25% of them occurred a single time. The top ten clones comprise roughly 15% of the sample.

From cysteine to phenylalanine, the CDR3 is 18 amino acids long. Only the CDR3 DNA stays, 54 bases, in frame from base 1. CDR1 SGHVS and CDR2 FNYEAQ were looked up in the germline V gene. This sequence uses TRBV7-6 and TRBJ2-3; 9 central bases correspond to TRBD1. Source material: glioma tissue, nonneoplastic brain tissue, or PBMCs (not recorded which). The source is a human donor with low-grade glioma or glioblastoma, undergoing nonglioma brain surgery, or in good health (not recorded which). The nucleotide sequence is TGTGCCGGCAGCTTAGCCACTGGACAGGGGTTGAGCACAGATACGCAGTATTTT. It is translated as CAGSLATGQGLSTDTQYF.